This T cell receptor beta chain was profiled in a study of blood T cells in healthy people across ages. Study-level information: About one barcoded TCR beta cDNA was captured per two T cells.

A J-beta primer mix and a sample-barcoded 5' primer were used in a second PCR of roughly 6 to 12 cycles. TCRdb ran MiXCR on the 5' RACE reads and lists one entry per CDR3 protein. This table holds about 730,000 distinct CDR3 sequences, 40% to 45% found once. This CDR3 region has 16 residues. Germline CDR1 reads SGHVS; CDR2 reads FQNEAQ. Trimming stripped 1 base from V and 0 bases from J, with 12 bases between. The sequencing sample was made of blood. The source is a woman aged 60-75 years in good health. The genes are TRBV7-8 and TRBJ1-1; D is perhaps TRBD1 (5 bases). CDR3 in DNA: TGTGCCAGCAGCTTAGGAGCAGGGATTGTGAACACTGAAGCTTTCTTT. Translated: CASSLGAGIVNTEAFF.